Reported below is one TCR beta chain. Per the original methods: Nucleated cell counts were estimated from reference gene primer amplification. Profiled with immunoSEQ multiplex PCR; TCRdb holds only in-frame clones, not every one. The V and J calls and clone size come from that table; D and trimming were worked out from the DNA. The sample holds about 140,000 clones, 75% to 80% seen once. These data are taken from a study of blood T cell repertoires in COVID-19. Across about two dozen US areas, participants ranged in age from roughly 18 to 89 years. In assigning cohorts, the study relied on participant-reported clinical history. The recovered donors of Cohort 3 showed two negative PCRs, clearance, or symptom resolution. V lost 4 bases, J lost 7 bases, and 9 bases stayed unmatched. The CDR3 is made up of 14 amino acids. Germline CDR1 is SQVTM and CDR2 is ANQGSEA.

V usage is TRBV29-1 and J usage is TRBJ2-1; 8 positions match TRBD2. This receptor was identified in a woman aged 45-65 years who had recovered from COVID-19. The source material was PBMCs or T cells enriched from blood (not recorded which). DNA of the CDR3: TGCAGCGTTGGGAGGGGGGTAGCGGGGAATGAGCAGTTCTTC. Translating it yields CSVGRGVAGNEQFF.